The clone carrying this TCR beta chain appeared a few times. The same CDR3 arises from other DNA sequences in this sample as well. The V end lost 0 bases, the J end lost 5 bases, and 1 base lay between the germline ends. The CDR3 covers 11 residues. Germline lookup yields CDR1 SGDLS and CDR2 YYNGEE. This sample was included in a study of beta chain features in type 1 diabetes. Expressed TCRB transcripts were sequenced because the isolated RNA had all been reverse transcribed beforehand. Profiling relied on immunoSEQ multiplex PCR, and the TCRdb table lists in-frame clones only, not all of them. The sample shows 500,000 to 700,000 clones, around 16% of them seen only once.

The chain has TRBV9 and TRBJ2-3; D gene ambiguous. The source is a man aged 18 to 30 in good health. Sample: naive CD4+ T cells from blood. The CDR3 DNA reads TGTGCCAGCAGCGTAGTAGATACGCAGTATTTT. Translation: CASSVVDTQYF.